These 6 T cell receptor beta chains were sequenced from one sample in a study of metastatic and nonmetastatic thyroid tumors. TCRdb re-called clones via MiXCR from the PCR reads. This sample carries thousands of clones, 27% of them seen once, and the ten largest clones take about 21%. All patients were untreated before thyroid surgery. Sequenced material: tumor tissue. The receptors shown here come from a female donor with papillary thyroid cancer or a benign thyroid nodule (not recorded which). Some clones in this sample may be carry-over from other donors' samples.

Only a few counts were recorded for this clone. The chain is built from TRBV6-1 and TRBJ2-7, with TRBD1 matching 7 bases. V shed 9 bases and J 1 base; nucleotides not matched to a gene: 3. CDR1 and CDR2 from the germline V gene are MNHNS and SASEGT. CDR3 length: 12 amino acids. Here the CDR3 DNA reads TGTGCCAGTGAGGACAGGTCCTACGAGCAGTACTTC. It yields the protein CASEDRSYEQYF.

This clone was picked up many times. Just one base apart from a much larger clone, this may be a read error. V usage is TRBV15 and J usage is TRBJ1-5; 7 nucleotides align to TRBD1. CDR3 size: 15 residues. Germline CDR1 LNHNV, CDR2 YYDKDF (reference sequence). The CDR3 nucleotides read TGTGCCACCAGGGCAGGGGGATATAGCAATCAGCTCCAGCATTTT. Translation: CATRAGGYSNQLQHF.

This clone was counted between two and nine times. This could be a read error, since a much larger clone is one nucleotide away. CDR3 in DNA: TGTGCCAGCAGAGGTCCAGGCAGCTACGAGCAGTACTTC. Translated: CASRGPGSYEQYF. The chain is built from TRBV6-2 or TRBV6-3 and TRBJ2-7; the D is unclear. There are 13 residues in the CDR3. V lost 6 bases and J lost 3, with 12 bases in between. Germline values: CDR1 MNHEY, CDR2 SVGEGT.

This clone was detected a few times. The V gene is TRBV6-4, the J gene TRBJ2-7, with D uncertain. Germline values: CDR1 MRHNA, CDR2 SNTAGT. This CDR3 is 15 amino acids long. Deletions cut 3 bases from V and 2 bases from J, with 14 bases between. The CDR3 DNA reads TGTGCCAGCAGTGAAGAACCTGGCGGTACCTACGAGCAGTACTTC. Residues: CASSEEPGGTYEQYF.

This clone was counted a few times. This chain links TRBV9 with TRBJ1-5; D gene unclear. The germline V and J ends were trimmed by 8 bases and 2 bases, with 11 bases remaining between them. This CDR3 is 13 amino acids long. The germline V gene has CDR1 SGDLS and CDR2 YYNGEE. The CDR3 reads CARIREGNQPQHF. CDR3 nucleotides: TGTGCCAGGATACGTGAGGGCAATCAGCCCCAGCATTTT.

This rearrangement joins TRBV12-3 or TRBV12-4 to TRBJ1-2; 9 bases are a match to TRBD1. This CDR3 has 14 residues. V trimming: 5 bases; J trimming: 8 bases; junction bases outside the gene matches: 9. In DNA form, the CDR3 reads TGTGCCAGCAGTCCACCGGGACAGGGTGGCGGCTACACCTTC. Its protein is CASSPPGQGGGYTF.